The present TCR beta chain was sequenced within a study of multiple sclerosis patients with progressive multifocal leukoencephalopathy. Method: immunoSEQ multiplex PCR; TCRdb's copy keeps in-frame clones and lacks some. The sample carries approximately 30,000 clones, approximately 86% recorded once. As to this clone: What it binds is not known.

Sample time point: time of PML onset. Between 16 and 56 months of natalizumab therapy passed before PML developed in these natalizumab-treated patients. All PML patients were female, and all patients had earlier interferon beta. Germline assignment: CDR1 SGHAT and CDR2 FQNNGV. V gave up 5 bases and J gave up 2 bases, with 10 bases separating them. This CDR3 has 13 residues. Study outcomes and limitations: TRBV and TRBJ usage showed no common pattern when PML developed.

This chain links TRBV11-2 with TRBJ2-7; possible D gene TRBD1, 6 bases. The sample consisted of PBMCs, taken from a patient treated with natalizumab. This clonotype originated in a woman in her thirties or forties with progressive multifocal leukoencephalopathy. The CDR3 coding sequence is TGTGCCAGCAGCACAGGGACGGCCTACGAGCAGTACTTC. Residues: CASSTGTAYEQYF.